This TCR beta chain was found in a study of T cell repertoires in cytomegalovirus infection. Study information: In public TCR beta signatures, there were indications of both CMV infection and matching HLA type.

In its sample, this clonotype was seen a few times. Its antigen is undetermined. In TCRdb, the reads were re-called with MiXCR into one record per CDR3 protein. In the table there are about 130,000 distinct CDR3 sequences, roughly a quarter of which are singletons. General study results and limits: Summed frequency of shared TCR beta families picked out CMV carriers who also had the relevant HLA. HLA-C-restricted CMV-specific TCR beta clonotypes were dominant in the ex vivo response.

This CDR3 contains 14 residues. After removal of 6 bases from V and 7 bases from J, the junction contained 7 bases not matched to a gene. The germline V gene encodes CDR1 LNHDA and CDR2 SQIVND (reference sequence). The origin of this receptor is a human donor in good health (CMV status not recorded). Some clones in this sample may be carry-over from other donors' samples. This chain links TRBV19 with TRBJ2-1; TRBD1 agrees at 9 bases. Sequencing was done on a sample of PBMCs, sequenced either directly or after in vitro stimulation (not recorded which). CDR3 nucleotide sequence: TGTGCCAGTAGGCATACAGGGGGCATAAATGAGCAGTTCTTC. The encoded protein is CASRHTGGINEQFF.